A single sample is the source of the 21 T cell receptor beta chains below, sequenced in a study of shared clonotypes between healthy human individuals. TCRdb keeps only in-frame clones here, not all; method: immunoSEQ multiplex PCR. The sample lists 950,000 to 1,300,000 clones, approximately 68% occurring once. Sequencing was performed on memory CD4+ T cells sorted from blood. The subset is: CD45RA-negative fraction. These TCRs come from a man aged 18 to 30 in good health.

CDR3 DNA: TGCGCCAGCAGCACTCAGGCCATGTCGACCAATGAGCAGTTCTTC. It translates to CASSTQAMSTNEQFF. The chain combines TRBV4-1 with TRBJ2-1; D not certain. V gave up 5 bases and J gave up 6 bases, with 17 bases separating them. The CDR3 loop spans 15 amino acids. Germline CDR1 reads MGHRA; CDR2 reads YSYEKL.

The chain combines TRBV2 with TRBJ2-3; TRBD1 or TRBD2 may be the D gene (7 bases each). Trimming cost V 7 bases and J 1 base, with 15 bases left between them. Germline values: CDR1 SNHLY, CDR2 FYNNEI. The CDR3 is 15 residues long. CDR3 region: CASIRGGSRTDTQYF. CDR3 coding DNA: TGTGCCAGCATCAGGGGGGGGTCTCGCACAGATACGCAGTATTTT.

On this clone: The same CDR3 arises from other DNA sequences in this sample as well. The chain joins TRBV5-6 to TRBJ1-4; tentatively, D is TRBD1 (6 bases). Between the trimmed V and J ends, which lost 0 bases and 6 bases, there was a span of 12 bases. Germline assignment: CDR1 SGHDT and CDR2 YYEEEE. The CDR3 runs to 15 residues. The CDR3 is CASSLGGGAYEKLFF. The CDR3 DNA reads TGTGCCAGCAGCTTGGGCGGGGGCGCCTATGAAAAACTGTTTTTT.

The chain is built from TRBV18 and TRBJ2-1, with 9 bases that match TRBD2. This CDR3 has 17 residues. Trimming removed 0 bases from V and 7 bases from J; junction bases left unmatched: 10. Germline CDR1 is KGHSH and CDR2 is LQKENI. CDR3 protein: CASSPPGLSGGRNEQFF. CDR3 coding DNA: TGTGCCAGCTCACCACCGGGACTTAGCGGGGGACGGAATGAGCAGTTCTTC. Looking up the rest from reference TRBV18 and TRBJ2-1 gives the full variable domain: NAGVMQNPRHLVRRRGQEARLRCSPMKGHSHVYWYRQLPEEGLKFMVYLQKENIIDESGMPKERFSAEFPKEGPSILRIQQVVRGDSAAYFCASSPPGLSGGRNEQFFGPGTRLTVL.

The chain uses TRBV12-5 and TRBJ1-1, with D uncertain. The CDR3 extends over 15 amino acids. Trimming pared 1 base from V and 7 bases from J, leaving 16 bases between. Germline-derived CDR1 and CDR2 are LGHNT and FRNRAP. CDR3 protein: CASGLGGPADLEAFF. The CDR3 DNA is TGTGCTAGTGGTTTGGGCGGGCCAGCTGATCTTGAAGCTTTCTTT.

This clone was found once. This chain links TRBV19 with TRBJ2-1; TRBD2 is a possible D gene (7 bases). Germline CDR1 reads LNHDA; CDR2 reads SQIVND (reference sequence). The CDR3 sequence is 15 residues long. The V end was cut by 7 bases, the J end by 2 bases, with 15 bases between. The CDR3 protein is CASKREGGTYNEQFF. Here the CDR3 DNA reads TGTGCCAGTAAGCGGGAAGGGGGGACCTACAATGAGCAGTTCTTC.

The V and J genes are TRBV19 and TRBJ1-4, with 8 bases fitting TRBD1. Trimming cost V 4 bases and J 7 bases; bases outside gene matches: 8. Germline V lookup: CDR1 LNHDA, CDR2 SQIVND (reference sequence). The CDR3 has 15 residues. CDR3 loop: CASSTVGQGVEKLFF. The CDR3 DNA reads as TGTGCCAGTAGTACAGTCGGACAGGGAGTTGAAAAACTGTTTTTT. The whole variable domain, remainder taken from reference TRBV19 and TRBJ1-4, is DGGITQSPKYLFRKEGQNVTLSCEQNLNHDAMYWYRQDPGQGLRLIYYSQIVNDFQKGDIAEGYSVSREKKESFPLTVTSAQKNPTAFYLCASSTVGQGVEKLFFGSGTQLSVL.

The chain uses TRBV30 and TRBJ1-5, with D hard to call. Trimming left V 2 bases short and J 5 bases short, with 10 bases between. The CDR3 runs to 13 residues. Germline CDR1 and CDR2: GTSNPN and SVGIG (reference sequence). CDR3 bases: TGTGCCTGGAGTATATCCGGGGATCAGCCCCAGCATTTT. It yields the protein CAWSISGDQPQHF.

On this clone itself: Only one base separates this from a far larger clonotype, so it likely reflects a read error. This chain joins TRBV7-2 and TRBJ1-3; D unresolved. The germline CDR1 and CDR2 sequences are SGHTA and FQGNSA. This CDR3 is built from 12 residues. The CDR3 loop is CAGSHSGNTIYF. The CDR3 region has the DNA TGTGCCGGCAGCCACTCTGGAAACACCATATATTTT. The complete variable domain, with remaining parts taken from reference TRBV7-2 and TRBJ1-3, reads GAGVSQSPSNKVTEKGKDVELRCDPISGHTALYWYRQSLGQGLEFLIYFQGNSAPDKSGLPSDRFSAERTGGSVSTLTIQRTQQEDSAVYLCAGSHSGNTIYFGEGSWLTVV.

This sequence joins TRBV7-9 and TRBJ1-2; D possibly corresponds to TRBD1 (6 bases). CDR3 size: 14 residues. The germline V and J ends were trimmed by 4 bases and 7 bases, with 16 bases remaining between them. Germline loops: CDR1 SEHNR, CDR2 FQNEAQ (reference sequence). CDR3 amino acids: CASSSYQGMSGYTF. In DNA form, the CDR3 reads TGTGCCAGCAGCTCCTACCAGGGGATGTCTGGCTACACCTTC.

The chain has TRBV30 and TRBJ1-2; unclear D gene. V lost 3 bases, J lost 3 bases, and 11 bases lay in between. CDR3 length: 13 residues. CDR1 GTSNPN and CDR2 SVGIG come from the germline V gene (reference sequence). CDR3 in amino acids: CAWRDSLDYGYTF. CDR3 sequence (DNA): TGTGCCTGGAGAGATTCCCTGGACTATGGCTACACCTTC. Using reference TRBV30 and TRBJ1-2 for the parts outside the CDR3, the full variable domain is SQTIHQWPATLVQPVGSPLSLECTVEGTSNPNLYWYRQAAGRGLQLLFYSVGIGQISSEVPQNLSASRPQDRQFILSSKKLLLSDSGFYLCAWRDSLDYGYTFGSGTRLTVV.

The chain joins TRBV5-1 to TRBJ2-7; a weak D match, TRBD1 (6 bases). The CDR3 totals 14 residues. Germline V gene sequence: CDR1 SGHRS, CDR2 YFSETQ. V was clipped by 1 base and J by 2 bases, with 10 bases between them. The CDR3 coding sequence is TGCGCCAGCAGCTTGTGGACAGCGCCCTACGAGCAGTACTTC. It codes for CASSLWTAPYEQYF.

Notes on this clone: This sequence may be a read error, since a much larger clone differs from it by one base. J is TRBJ1-5 and V is TRBV7-9; 7 bases map to TRBD1. Per germline, CDR1 SEHNR and CDR2 FQNEAQ (reference sequence). V was clipped by 5 bases and J by 0 bases; unmatched bases: 4. The CDR3 runs 15 residues. CDR3 region: CASSQGQYSNQPQHF. The CDR3, as DNA: TGTGCCAGCAGCCAGGGACAGTATAGCAATCAGCCCCAGCATTTT.

This clone appeared a few times. The chain carries TRBV11-2 and TRBJ2-1; D perhaps matches TRBD2 (5 bases). V lost 3 bases and J lost 1, with 7 bases in between. The CDR3 length is 14 residues. The germline CDR1 and CDR2 sequences are SGHAT and FQNNGV. The CDR3 sequence is CASSFTGSYNEQFF. In DNA form, the CDR3 reads TGTGCCAGCAGCTTTACGGGGTCCTACAATGAGCAGTTCTTC.

This clone was seen a handful of times. The chain carries TRBV5-5 and TRBJ1-2, with D maybe TRBD1 (5 bases). The V gene lost 1 base and the J gene lost 8 bases, with 15 bases spanning the gap. Germline V gives CDR1 SGHKS, CDR2 YYEKEE (reference sequence). CDR3 length equals 14 residues. CDR3 coding DNA: TGTGCCAGCAGCTTGATACAGGCCCAGGGCGGCTACACCTTC. This codes for CASSLIQAQGGYTF.

The V call is TRBV7-9, the J call TRBJ2-3; 8 nucleotides line up with TRBD2. Germline V gene sequence: CDR1 SEHNR, CDR2 FQNEAQ (reference sequence). The CDR3 has 15 amino acids. V shed 3 bases, J shed 4 bases, and the junction held 6 bases outside the gene matches. The CDR3 loop reads CASSFRSGSSDTQYF. The CDR3, as DNA: TGTGCCAGCAGCTTCCGAAGCGGGAGTTCAGATACGCAGTATTTT.

The rearrangement links TRBV7-2 to TRBJ1-6, with no clear D. There are 15 residues in the CDR3. V gave up 3 bases and J gave up 3 bases, with 9 bases separating them. CDR1 and CDR2 (germline): SGHTA, FQGNSA. CDR3 loop: CASSFNQRYNSPLHF. The DNA of the CDR3 is TGTGCCAGCAGCTTCAATCAACGCTATAATTCACCCCTCCACTTT.

There are a few counts of this clone. The V call is TRBV11-2, the J call TRBJ1-1; the match to TRBD1 covers 7 bases. Germline loops: CDR1 SGHAT, CDR2 FQNNGV. This CDR3 spans 14 amino acids. Trimming at V came to 8 bases and at J to 1 base, leaving 7 bases not matched to a gene. CDR3 region: CASGRQGGNTEAFF. DNA for the CDR3: TGTGCCAGCGGCCGACAGGGAGGGAACACTGAAGCTTTCTTT.

The chain couples TRBV27 to TRBJ2-3; D not resolved. CDR3 length: 14 amino acids. Trimming took 5 bases from V and 4 from J, leaving 13 bases between them. Germline CDR1 MNHEY, CDR2 SMNVEV (reference sequence). The CDR3 nucleotides are TGTGCCAGCAGTCCCCACGACCCAGCAGATACGCAGTATTTT. As protein: CASSPHDPADTQYF.

This clone showed up many times. Other DNA sequences within the sample encode an identical CDR3. The rearrangement joins TRBV18 to TRBJ2-5, with D uncertain. Trimming removed 3 bases from V and 2 bases from J, with 1 base in between. Germline V gives CDR1 KGHSH, CDR2 LQKENI. The CDR3 is made up of 11 amino acids. This CDR3 reads CASSPQETQYF. CDR3 nucleotides: TGTGCCAGCTCACCTCAAGAGACCCAGTACTTC. The full variable domain, completed using reference TRBV18 and TRBJ2-5, is NAGVMQNPRHLVRRRGQEARLRCSPMKGHSHVYWYRQLPEEGLKFMVYLQKENIIDESGMPKERFSAEFPKEGPSILRIQQVVRGDSAAYFCASSPQETQYFGPGTRLLVL.

This chain connects TRBV5-1 to TRBJ2-1; the D gene is possibly TRBD2 (5 bases). In germline, CDR1 is SGHRS, CDR2 YFSETQ. V lost 4 bases and J 4 bases, leaving 9 bases between the germline ends. The CDR3 extends over 13 amino acids. CDR3 sequence (DNA): TGCGCCAGCAGCCCCACTAGTTACAATGAGCAGTTCTTC. This gives the protein CASSPTSYNEQFF.